A selection of T cell receptor beta chains follows, all from one sample in a study of beta chain features in type 1 diabetes. Produced via immunoSEQ multiplex PCR; TCRdb's table is partial and in-frame only. The top ten clones hold roughly 0.048% of a sample with about 260,000 clones, 68% of them seen once. The sequenced sample consisted of naive CD4+ T cells from blood. Receptors were obtained from a young man in good health. Each CDR3 is given with its conserved first and last residue. D genes are given only for firm matches. Size is omitted from some rows. Given values are once, few, many or a class for expanded clones.

CDR3 protein,CDR3 DNA,D gene,clone size,V gene,J gene
CAWRPTAAGAFF,TGTGCCTGGAGACCGACAGCGGCTGGGGCTTTCTTT,.,few,TRBV30,TRBJ1-1
CASSHRGRRPRGEQFF,TGTGCCAGCAGCCACAGGGGTAGACGGCCGCGCGGCGAGCAGTTCTTC,TRBD1,.,TRBV11-2,TRBJ2-1
CSVRTALNYGYTF,TGCAGCGTTAGGACAGCCCTCAACTATGGCTACACCTTC,.,.,TRBV29-1,TRBJ1-2
CASSLTGAQETQYF,TGCGCCAGCAGCCTTACAGGGGCCCAAGAGACCCAGTACTTC,TRBD1,.,TRBV5-1,TRBJ2-5
CASSLTRDQGRGTQYF,TGTGCCAGCAGCTTAACCCGGGACCAGGGCCGAGGGACCCAGTACTTC,.,.,TRBV7-2,TRBJ2-5
CASSATGGSEQYF,TGTGCCAGCAGCGCGACAGGGGGTAGCGAGCAGTACTTC,TRBD1,few,TRBV6-5,TRBJ2-7
CARQGNTGELFF,TGTGCCAGACAGGGGAACACCGGGGAGCTGTTTTTT,TRBD1,.,TRBV30,TRBJ2-2
CAWPSGSREYEQYF,TGTGCGTGGCCTAGCGGGAGTCGAGAATACGAGCAGTACTTC,TRBD2,.,TRBV13,TRBJ2-7
CASSLENSPLHF,TGTGCCAGCAGCTTAGAGAATTCACCCCTCCACTTT,.,.,TRBV7-9,TRBJ1-6
CASSQDFPSEQFF,TGCGCCAGCAGCCAAGATTTTCCATCCGAGCAGTTCTTC,.,.,TRBV4-3,TRBJ2-1
CATSRRDGAHSGNTIYF,TGTGCCACCAGCAGACGGGACGGCGCCCACTCTGGAAACACCATATATTTT,.,.,TRBV15,TRBJ1-3
CASSWTGEHEQYF,TGTGCCAGCAGCTGGACCGGGGAACACGAGCAGTACTTC,.,few,TRBV7-9,TRBJ2-7
CASSRSTQETQYF,TGTGCCAGCAGCCGCTCGACCCAAGAGACCCAGTACTTC,.,few,TRBV7-9,TRBJ2-5
CASSVRTGTGSHEQYF,TGTGCCAGCAGCGTTAGGACCGGGACAGGGTCCCACGAGCAGTACTTC,TRBD1,.,TRBV9,TRBJ2-7
CASSRGTGDQPQHF,TGTGCCAGCAGTCGGGGGACAGGGGATCAGCCCCAGCATTTT,TRBD1,.,TRBV9,TRBJ1-5
CASSLELASFGGEQFF,TGTGCCAGCAGCTTAGAACTAGCGAGCTTCGGGGGTGAGCAGTTCTTC,TRBD2,.,TRBV7-2,TRBJ2-1
CASSLPRASGRNEQFF,TGCGCCAGCAGCCTCCCCCGGGCTAGCGGGAGGAATGAGCAGTTCTTC,TRBD2,.,TRBV4-1,TRBJ2-1
CASSLLAALTDTQYF,TGTGCCAGCAGCCTACTAGCGGCCCTAACAGATACGCAGTATTTT,TRBD2,.,TRBV7-2,TRBJ2-3
CASSQTTGRPEAFF,TGTGCCAGCAGTCAGACCACAGGTAGACCTGAAGCTTTCTTT,.,few,TRBV7-2,TRBJ1-1
CSVEGRANTEAFF,TGCAGCGTTGAGGGCAGAGCGAACACTGAAGCTTTCTTT,.,.,TRBV29-1,TRBJ1-1
CASSVGPQGDTGELFF,TGTGCCAGCAGCGTAGGACCCCAGGGGGACACCGGGGAGCTGTTTTTT,TRBD1,.,TRBV9,TRBJ2-2
CAWSETYGYTF,TGTGCCTGGAGTGAAACCTATGGCTACACCTTC,.,.,TRBV30,TRBJ1-2
CAISESLAGGTDTQYF,TGTGCCATCAGTGAGTCCCTAGCGGGGGGGACAGATACGCAGTATTTT,TRBD2,.,TRBV10-3,TRBJ2-3
CAWSFRGETQYF,TGTGCCTGGAGCTTTCGAGGGGAGACCCAGTACTTC,.,few,TRBV30,TRBJ2-5
CASQRGEQYF,TGTGCCAGCCAACGGGGAGAGCAGTACTTC,.,few,TRBV6-5,TRBJ2-7
CASSLPSTDTQYF,TGTGCCAGCAGCTTACCAAGCACAGATACGCAGTATTTT,.,few,TRBV11-2,TRBJ2-3
CASSQEGAYGYTF,TGCGCCAGCAGCCAAGAAGGGGCCTATGGCTACACCTTC,.,.,TRBV4-1,TRBJ1-2
CATSSPQGDDGYTF,TGTGCCACCAGCTCCCCACAGGGGGACGATGGCTACACCTTC,TRBD1,.,TRBV15,TRBJ1-2
CSVDFSGANVLTF,TGCAGCGTTGACTTCTCTGGGGCCAACGTCCTGACTTTC,.,.,TRBV29-1,TRBJ2-6
CAWSPRGGTDTQYF,TGTGCCTGGAGCCCCAGGGGAGGAACAGATACGCAGTATTTT,.,once,TRBV30,TRBJ2-3
CASKGSSPLHF,TGTGCCAGCAAGGGCAGTTCACCCCTCCACTTT,.,.,TRBV2,TRBJ1-6
CAFTPGQGPQYF,TGTGCCTTTACGCCGGGACAGGGTCCGCAGTATTTT,TRBD1,.,TRBV30,TRBJ2-3
CSVEGILNTEAFF,TGCAGCGTTGAGGGGATACTTAACACTGAAGCTTTCTTT,.,.,TRBV29-1,TRBJ1-1
CASRVMGGTNEQFF,TGTGCCAGCAGGGTCATGGGTGGTACCAATGAGCAGTTCTTC,.,few,TRBV2,TRBJ2-1
CASSGPGDRGHEQYF,TGTGCCAGCAGTGGGCCGGGGGACAGGGGTCACGAGCAGTACTTC,TRBD1,.,TRBV25-1,TRBJ2-7
CAVASADPRGTEAFF,TGTGCCGTGGCTTCAGCGGACCCCCGGGGAACTGAAGCTTTCTTT,.,once,TRBV10-3,TRBJ1-1
CAISLSMNTEAFF,TGTGCCATCAGTTTGAGTATGAACACTGAAGCTTTCTTT,.,.,TRBV10-3,TRBJ1-1
CAWRDGIEAFF,TGTGCCTGGAGGGACGGGATTGAAGCTTTCTTT,.,.,TRBV30,TRBJ1-1
CATLSNTEAFF,TGTGCCACCCTAAGTAACACTGAAGCTTTCTTT,.,few,TRBV6-6,TRBJ1-1
CAWNLDRYNEQFF,TGTGCCTGGAATCTAGACAGATACAATGAGCAGTTCTTC,.,.,TRBV30,TRBJ2-1
CASSVRDNQPQHF,TGTGCCAGCTCTGTACGGGACAATCAGCCCCAGCATTTT,.,.,TRBV6-5,TRBJ1-5
CAWSARDTDTQYF,TGTGCCTGGTCGGCGCGGGACACAGATACGCAGTATTTT,.,.,TRBV30,TRBJ2-3
CSVDGGYTF,TGCAGCGTTGATGGTGGCTACACCTTC,.,once,TRBV29-1,TRBJ1-2
CSAGDGNEQFF,TGCAGCGCCGGGGACGGCAATGAGCAGTTCTTC,.,.,TRBV29-1,TRBJ2-1
CASRRTGLMQETQYF,TGTGCCAGCAGGAGGACAGGGTTAATGCAAGAGACCCAGTACTTC,TRBD1,.,TRBV27,TRBJ2-5
CAISTGLADAYNEQFF,TGTGCCATCAGCACGGGACTAGCGGATGCCTACAATGAGCAGTTCTTC,TRBD2,.,TRBV10-3,TRBJ2-1
CAISESGVPETQYF,TGTGCCATCAGTGAGTCGGGTGTCCCAGAGACCCAGTACTTC,.,.,TRBV10-3,TRBJ2-5
CAWSVRPPSYEQYF,TGTGCCTGGAGTGTACGCCCTCCCTCCTACGAGCAGTACTTC,.,few,TRBV30,TRBJ2-7
CAWSTVNEQFF,TGTGCCTGGAGTACAGTCAATGAGCAGTTCTTC,.,.,TRBV30,TRBJ2-1
CASSATGQTPAFF,TGTGCCAGCAGCGCGACGGGACAGACCCCGGCTTTCTTT,TRBD1,few,TRBV2,TRBJ1-1
CSAGPRKNEQYF,TGCAGCGCTGGGCCTCGGAAGAACGAGCAGTACTTC,.,once,TRBV29-1,TRBJ2-7
CAWRSPGQGRAFF,TGTGCCTGGAGATCCCCGGGACAGGGGCGGGCTTTCTTT,TRBD1,.,TRBV30,TRBJ1-1
CASSFGDGYGYTF,TGTGCCAGCAGTTTCGGCGACGGCTATGGCTACACCTTC,.,.,TRBV27,TRBJ1-2
CAWSVTSGGNTQYF,TGTGCCTGGAGTGTAACTAGCGGGGGGAATACGCAGTATTTT,TRBD2,.,TRBV30,TRBJ2-3
CASTEGPRGTPLHF,TGTGCCAGCACTGAGGGACCCAGGGGGACGCCCCTCCACTTT,TRBD1,few,TRBV2,TRBJ1-6